This passage covers 14 T cell receptor beta chains from one sample sequenced in a study of T-cell reconstitution after alpha-beta-depleted transplantation in children. The authors prepared the TCRbeta library with unique molecular identifiers. MiXCR, applied by TCRdb to the PCR reads, yields one record per CDR3 protein. The sample comprises fewer than 1 million distinct CDR3 sequences, 16% of which are singletons, and under 6% rests with the top ten. The sequenced sample was PBMCs, mostly from graft donor cells, obtained 360 days after TCRalphabeta/CD19-depleted stem cell transplant. These receptor sequences come from a male patient aged 10 to 17 who had a stem cell transplant for acute lymphoblastic leukemia, so the T cells may come from the graft donor.

This clonotype was seen at least ten times. V and J are TRBV12-3 or TRBV12-4 and TRBJ2-1, with TRBD2 matching 10 bases. Trimming took 1 base from V and 2 from J; bases not matched to a gene: 2. This CDR3 is built from 16 residues. The CDR3 loop is CASSLGLAGAYNEQFF. Here the CDR3 DNA reads TGTGCCAGCAGTTTAGGGCTAGCGGGAGCCTACAATGAGCAGTTCTTC.

This rearrangement joins TRBV7-2 to TRBJ2-7; 11 positions agree with TRBD2. There are 15 residues in the CDR3. V lost 3 bases to trimming and J lost 8 bases; unmatched junction nucleotides: 9. Germline loops: CDR1 SGHTA, CDR2 FQGNSA. CDR3 DNA sequence: TGTGCCAGCAGCTTCTCCGGGACTAGCGGTGAAAAGCAGTACTTC. Translated, it gives CASSFSGTSGEKQYF.

This chain links TRBV19 with TRBJ2-1; 7 nucleotides match TRBD2. This CDR3 has 15 residues. The junction had 11 bases not matched to a gene; V was cut back by 2 bases and J by 10 bases. From germline, CDR1 is LNHDA and CDR2 SQIVND (reference sequence). DNA for the CDR3: TGTGCCAGTAGTATATTTGGGGGAGGGCCCGGGGAGCAGTTCTTC. Its translation: CASSIFGGGPGEQFF.

In this sample, this clonotype turned up a few times. The chain carries TRBV18 and TRBJ1-6, with TRBD1 matching 7 bases. This CDR3 contains 15 residues. In germline, CDR1 is KGHSH, CDR2 LQKENI. J gave up 5 bases and V 4 bases, and 5 bases lay outside the gene matches. The CDR3 here is CASSRGTDNNSPLHF. CDR3 in DNA: TGTGCCAGCTCACGTGGGACAGACAATAATTCACCCCTCCACTTT.

The chain carries TRBV12-3 or TRBV12-4 and TRBJ2-5; tentatively, D is TRBD1 (6 bases). The V and J ends lost 5 bases and 4 bases respectively, with 14 bases between them. The CDR3 covers 14 residues. CDR3 in amino acids: CASSPMGAAETQYF. The CDR3 DNA is TGTGCCAGCAGTCCCATGGGGGCTGCAGAGACCCAGTACTTC.

This chain links TRBV20-1 with TRBJ2-3; D might be TRBD2 (6 bases). The germline V gene has CDR1 DFQATT and CDR2 SNEGSKA (reference sequence). This CDR3 is built from 14 residues. V lost 4 bases to trimming and J lost 2 bases, with 13 bases between them. The CDR3 protein is CSATSGEHTDTQYF. CDR3 in DNA: TGCAGTGCTACCTCGGGGGAGCACACAGATACGCAGTATTTT.

This clonotype has ten or more counts. The rearrangement uses TRBV29-1 and TRBJ2-5; D gene unclear. The CDR3 is 12 amino acids. The germline CDR1 and CDR2 sequences are SQVTM and ANQGSEA. Trimming removed 2 bases from V and 7 bases from J, with 11 bases in between. CDR3 in DNA: TGCAGCGTTGAACTGGGTTCTAGGACCCAGTACTTC. This gives the protein CSVELGSRTQYF.

This clonotype was observed many times. The CDR3: CASSPRTGGPRAEAFF. The CDR3 region has the DNA TGTGCCAGCAGCCCAAGGACAGGGGGCCCGAGGGCTGAAGCTTTCTTT. This chain connects TRBV7-8 to TRBJ1-1; 11 nucleotides align to TRBD1. Trimming at V came to 5 bases and at J to 6 bases, leaving 11 bases not matched to a gene. Germline values: CDR1 SGHVS, CDR2 FQNEAQ. The CDR3 spans 16 residues.

This clonotype was counted a few times. V and J are TRBV12-5 and TRBJ2-7; 8 nucleotides agree with TRBD1. V dropped 0 bases and J dropped 1; count of bases not matched to a gene: 8. This CDR3 spans 17 amino acids. Germline loops: CDR1 LGHNT, CDR2 FRNRAP. CDR3 loop: CASGLVTPRQGSYEQYF. Written as DNA, the CDR3 is TGTGCTAGTGGTTTGGTAACCCCTCGACAGGGGTCCTACGAGCAGTACTTC.

This clonotype was seen repeatedly, ten times or more. This chain connects TRBV20-1 to TRBJ2-3; 9 positions match TRBD2. Per germline, CDR1 DFQATT and CDR2 SNEGSKA (reference sequence). V lost 6 bases, J lost 5 bases, and 9 bases stayed unmatched. The CDR3 is 14 amino acids. The DNA of the CDR3 is TGCAGTGCCCTGCAAAGCGGGGGGATAGATACGCAGTATTTT. The encoded protein is CSALQSGGIDTQYF.

The chain combines TRBV29-1 with TRBJ1-2, with D tentatively TRBD1 (5 bases). Germline loops: CDR1 SQVTM, CDR2 ANQGSEA. The V end was cut by 7 bases, the J end by 1 base, with 13 bases between. This CDR3 has 13 residues. The CDR3 DNA sequence: TGCAGCGCTCAGGCAGGGCTTAACTATGGCTACACCTTC. This encodes CSAQAGLNYGYTF.

Comments on this clonotype: A much larger clone lies a single base off, so this may be a read error. Since the CDR3 does not end with the conserved phenylalanine or tryptophan, this likely comes from a read error. The rearrangement links TRBV4-1 to TRBJ2-2, with 7 positions matching TRBD2. CDR3 length equals 18 residues. Germline V CDR1 and CDR2: MGHRA, YSYEKL. Trimming cost V 3 bases and J 0 bases; bases outside gene matches: 10. The CDR3 protein is CASSQGALLAANTGELFC. The CDR3 DNA reads as TGCGCCAGCAGCCAGGGAGCCCTGCTAGCGGCGAACACCGGGGAGCTGTTTTGT.

The table lists this clonotype with a few counts. CDR3 sequence reads: CSVGVGQGAGGYTF. CDR3 bases: TGCAGCGTTGGAGTGGGACAGGGGGCAGGAGGCTACACCTTC. The rearrangement uses TRBV29-1 and TRBJ1-2, with 12 bases identical to TRBD1. Germline assignment: CDR1 SQVTM and CDR2 ANQGSEA. This CDR3 is built from 14 residues. V dropped 4 bases and J dropped 8; count of bases not matched to a gene: 8. The complete variable domain, with remaining parts taken from reference TRBV29-1 and TRBJ1-2, reads SAVISQKPSRDICQRGTSLTIQCQVDSQVTMMFWYRQQPGQSLTLIATANQGSEATYESGFVIDKFPISRPNLTFSTLTVSNMSPEDSSIYLCSVGVGQGAGGYTFGSGTRLTVV.

The chain links TRBV24-1 to TRBJ2-3; D not resolved. Germline CDR1 and CDR2: KGHDR and SFDVKD. This CDR3 comprises 17 residues. Trimming shortened V by 3 bases and J by 2 bases, and 17 bases separated the two germline ends. The DNA of the CDR3 is TGTGCCACCAGTGATCCCTCGGGTAGAAGGTCCACAGATACGCAGTATTTT. As protein: CATSDPSGRRSTDTQYF.